This TCR beta chain was recorded in a study of CD8+ T cells in alopecia areata. For the study at large: Each day, treated patients took oral tofacitinib twice, at 5 to 10 mg per dose.

Trimming left V 5 bases short and J 2 bases short, with 17 bases between. This CDR3 region has 16 residues. CDR1 and CDR2 from the germline V gene are SGHVS and FNYEAQ. It was from alopecia areata patients that lesional scalp punch biopsies and peripheral blood were collected. Extracted RNA was reverse transcribed into cDNA, the sequencing template. TCRdb keeps only in-frame clones here, not all; method: immunoSEQ multiplex PCR. The table shows tens of thousands of clones, with around half occurring only once. The sequencing used CD8+ T cells sorted from blood, collected at week 0. This chain uses TRBV7-6 with TRBJ2-3, with a weak D call TRBD2 (6 bases). The receptor's source is a human donor with alopecia areata. This CDR3 is CASSGLSGGFTDTQYF. DNA for the CDR3: TGTGCCAGCAGCGGCCTTAGCGGAGGCTTCACAGATACGCAGTATTTT.